A single sample is the source of the 29 T cell receptor beta chains below, sequenced in a study of cytomegalovirus exposure and HLA in healthy donors. The PCR employed 60 Vbeta primers together with 13 Jbeta primers. The table came from immunoSEQ multiplex PCR; TCRdb's copy has only in-frame clones and leaves some out. Of around 92,000 clones in the sample, around 80% were seen once. Sample: PBMCs. The origin of the receptors is a man between 60 and 75 years old in good health and CMV-seropositive.

V usage is TRBV6-6 and J usage is TRBJ2-5; 10 positions agree with TRBD1. From germline, CDR1 is MNHNY and CDR2 SVGAGI (reference sequence). J lost 2 bases, V lost 6 bases, and 3 bases had no gene match. The CDR3 consists of 14 residues. In DNA form, the CDR3 reads TGTGCCAGCAGGCGGACAGGGGGTCAAGAGACCCAGTACTTC. Translation gives CASRRTGGQETQYF.

The rearrangement uses TRBV4-2 and TRBJ2-2; 8 bases map to TRBD2. The germline gives CDR1 LGHNA, CDR2 YNFKEQ. The CDR3 is 15 amino acids. J was trimmed by 6 bases and V by 3 bases; bases with no gene match: 6. The CDR3 spells CASSHPREGAGELFF. CDR3 bases: TGTGCCAGCAGCCACCCCCGGGAGGGAGCCGGGGAGCTGTTTTTT.

This chain joins TRBV19 and TRBJ1-3, with D unresolved. V was shortened by 7 bases and J by 4 bases, with 14 bases between the two germline ends. Germline values: CDR1 LNHDA, CDR2 SQIVND (reference sequence). This CDR3 region has 14 residues. In DNA, the CDR3 is TGTGCCAGTATCGAGGGAACGGGAGGAAACACCATATATTTT. It codes for CASIEGTGGNTIYF. The full variable domain, in which reference TRBV19 and TRBJ1-3 provide the parts outside the CDR3, is DGGITQSPKYLFRKEGQNVTLSCEQNLNHDAMYWYRQDPGQGLRLIYYSQIVNDFQKGDIAEGYSVSREKKESFPLTVTSAQKNPTAFYLCASIEGTGGNTIYFGEGSWLTVV.

The chain employs TRBV11-2 and TRBJ2-7; the D gene is possibly TRBD2 (5 bases). The CDR3 runs to 14 residues. With 4 bases removed from V and 1 base from J, the gap between germline ends came to 11 bases. Germline V gene sequence: CDR1 SGHAT, CDR2 FQNNGV. The CDR3 spells CASSSGILSYEQYF. CDR3 bases: TGTGCCAGCAGCTCGGGGATTCTTTCCTACGAGCAGTACTTC.

The V and J genes are TRBV4-3 and TRBJ2-7, with 8 bases lining up with TRBD1. CDR1 LGHNA and CDR2 YSLEER come from the germline V gene. Germline trimming cut 4 bases from V and 4 bases from J; bases unmatched to any gene: 6. CDR3 length: 14 residues. CDR3 amino acids: CASSLGTGTYEQYF. DNA for the CDR3: TGCGCCAGCAGCCTCGGGACAGGTACTTACGAGCAGTACTTC.

The chain is built from TRBV5-8 and TRBJ2-7; D may be TRBD2 (6 bases). Trimming cost V 6 bases and J 7 bases, with 14 bases left between them. This CDR3 contains 12 residues. The germline V gene encodes CDR1 SGHTS and CDR2 YDEGEE. In DNA form, the CDR3 reads TGTGCCAGCACCCCAAGGGAGGAGGAGCAGTACTTC. This gives the protein CASTPREEEQYF.

The chain couples TRBV29-1 to TRBJ2-2, with D maybe TRBD1 (6 bases). V was clipped by 3 bases and J by 1 base, with 6 bases between them. The germline gives CDR1 SQVTM, CDR2 ANQGSEA. The CDR3 extends over 13 amino acids. CDR3 loop: CSVETGNTGELFF. The CDR3 nucleotides read TGCAGCGTTGAGACAGGGAACACCGGGGAGCTGTTTTTT.

The rearrangement links TRBV28 to TRBJ2-1, with TRBD1 matching 10 bases. Germline V lookup: CDR1 MDHEN, CDR2 SYDVKM. The CDR3 has 16 residues. Trimming cost V 5 bases and J 4 bases; bases outside gene matches: 8. The DNA of the CDR3 is TGTGCCAGCAGTCTATTCCGGGACAGGGGATACAATGAGCAGTTCTTC. Residues: CASSLFRDRGYNEQFF.

This chain joins TRBV6-6 and TRBJ2-2; tentative D call: TRBD2 (7 bases). The length of the CDR3 is 15 residues. From germline, CDR1 is MNHNY and CDR2 SVGAGI (reference sequence). Trimming shortened V by 10 bases and J by 4 bases, and 19 bases separated the two germline ends. The CDR3, as DNA: TGTGCCATCAATGGGGGGGGCGGGTTCACCGGGGAGCTGTTTTTT. Protein product: CAINGGGGFTGELFF.

The chain recombines TRBV28 with TRBJ2-7; TRBD1 might be the D (6 bases). CDR1 and CDR2 from the germline V gene are MDHEN and SYDVKM. The V end was cut by 6 bases, the J end by 0 bases, with 15 bases between. This CDR3 is built from 15 residues. CDR3 bases: TGTGCCAGCAGCGATTCCGGGACACCCTCCTACGAGCAGTACTTC. This codes for CASSDSGTPSYEQYF.

V usage is TRBV9 and J usage is TRBJ2-3, with TRBD1 matching 8 bases. This CDR3 has 14 residues. Germline V lookup: CDR1 SGDLS, CDR2 YYNGEE. V shed 4 bases and J 1 base; nucleotides not matched to a gene: 2. Here the CDR3 DNA reads TGTGCCAGCAGCCCCAGGGGGCGCACAGATACGCAGTATTTT. Protein: CASSPRGRTDTQYF.

The gene calls are TRBV10-3 and TRBJ1-2, with 12 bases that match TRBD1. Germline loops: CDR1 ENHRY, CDR2 SYGVKD. Trimming took 2 bases from V and 7 from J; bases not matched to a gene: 8. The length of the CDR3 is 16 residues. The CDR3 bases are TGTGCCATCAGTGAGGGCTTGGGACAGGGGGCTGGTGGCTACACCTTC. Amino acids: CAISEGLGQGAGGYTF.

The chain combines TRBV11-2 with TRBJ2-7; 11 bases map to TRBD1. In germline, CDR1 is SGHAT, CDR2 FQNNGV. V shed 1 base, J shed 4 bases, and the junction held 3 bases outside the gene matches. The CDR3 sequence is 15 residues long. In nucleotides, the CDR3 is TGTGCCAGCAGCTTAGGCGGGACAGGGGGATACGAGCAGTACTTC. Protein: CASSLGGTGGYEQYF.

The V and J genes are TRBV9 and TRBJ1-5; D is unclear. The CDR3 spans 15 residues. Trimming cost V 0 bases and J 3 bases, with 10 bases left between them. In germline, CDR1 is SGDLS, CDR2 YYNGEE. The DNA for the CDR3 is TGTGCCAGCAGCGTAGGGGAGGGTCTCAATCAGCCCCAGCATTTT. The encoded protein is CASSVGEGLNQPQHF.

CDR3 coding DNA: TGTGCCAGCGGGGGGGTCCCCGGTGAGACCCAGTACTTC. Its protein product is CASGGVPGETQYF. V is TRBV9 and J is TRBJ2-5, with 7 bases lining up with TRBD2. The germline V gene encodes CDR1 SGDLS and CDR2 YYNGEE. The CDR3 extends over 13 amino acids. With V trimmed by 7 bases and J by 5 bases, 8 bases remained unmatched.

The chain has TRBV7-9 and TRBJ2-5; 7 bases match TRBD1. Unmatched junction bases numbered 4, after V lost 5 bases and J lost 1 base. This CDR3 has 14 residues. Germline CDR1 and CDR2: SEHNR and FQNEAQ (reference sequence). Here the CDR3 DNA reads TGTGCCAGCAGCCAAGGACAGGTCCAAGAGACCCAGTACTTC. Protein: CASSQGQVQETQYF. Full variable domain (outside the CDR3, taken from reference TRBV7-9 and TRBJ2-5): DTGVSQNPRHKITKRGQNVTFRCDPISEHNRLYWYRQTLGQGPEFLTYFQNEAQLEKSRLLSDRFSAERPKGSFSTLEIQRTEQGDSAMYLCASSQGQVQETQYFGPGTRLLVL.

V gene TRBV27 combines with J gene TRBJ2-7; D unclear. V was clipped by 5 bases and J by 2 bases, with 16 bases between them. Germline CDR1 MNHEY, CDR2 SMNVEV (reference sequence). CDR3 size: 15 residues. CDR3 sequence reads: CASSPGRDTAYEQYF. For the CDR3, the DNA is TGTGCCAGCAGTCCCGGCCGAGACACCGCCTACGAGCAGTACTTC.

This chain joins TRBV27 and TRBJ2-1; 15 bases are a match to TRBD2. This CDR3 is built from 15 residues. V was pared by 5 bases and J by 7 bases, with 3 bases of the junction left unmatched. The germline CDR1 and CDR2 sequences are MNHEY and SMNVEV (reference sequence). CDR3 bases: TGTGCCAGCAGTAGGACTAGCGGGGGGGTTAATGAGCAGTTCTTC. It translates to CASSRTSGGVNEQFF.

This chain uses TRBV9 with TRBJ2-2; D is possibly TRBD1 (5 bases). V was shortened by 3 bases and J by 9 bases, with 21 bases between the two germline ends. The CDR3 loop spans 16 amino acids. Germline assignment: CDR1 SGDLS and CDR2 YYNGEE. The CDR3 DNA is TGTGCCAGCAGCGGAACCGTAGAGGCAGGGTTTAGGGAGCTGTTTTTT. As protein: CASSGTVEAGFRELFF. Filled out from reference TRBV9 and TRBJ2-2, the complete variable domain reads DSGVTQTPKHLITATGQRVTLRCSPRSGDLSVYWYQQSLDQGLQFLIQYYNGEERAKGNILERFSAQQFPDLHSELNLSSLELGDSALYFCASSGTVEAGFRELFFGEGSRLTVL.

This clone turned up a few times. The rearrangement uses TRBV6-6 and TRBJ2-1; 15 bases line up with TRBD2. Germline CDR1 and CDR2: MNHNY and SVGAGI (reference sequence). Trimming cost V 8 bases and J 8 bases; bases outside gene matches: 4. The CDR3 totals 14 residues. The CDR3 region is CASGGLAGGHEQFF. The CDR3 DNA reads as TGTGCCAGCGGGGGACTAGCGGGGGGTCATGAGCAGTTCTTC.

The rearrangement uses TRBV13 and TRBJ2-7; D perhaps matches TRBD1 (6 bases). With 6 bases removed from V and 5 bases from J, the gap between germline ends came to 8 bases. The germline V gene has CDR1 PRHDT and CDR2 FYEKMQ (reference sequence). This CDR3 region has 11 residues. The CDR3, as DNA: TGTGCCAGCAGTGGGGGCGACGAGCAGTACTTC. Protein product: CASSGGDEQYF.

The rearrangement joins TRBV10-2 to TRBJ2-7; 8 nucleotides agree with TRBD1. This CDR3 contains 14 residues. The germline gives CDR1 WSHSY, CDR2 SAAADI. The V segment lost 3 bases and the J segment 3 bases; nucleotides outside the gene matches: 4. Written as DNA, the CDR3 is TGCGCCAGCAGTGACCTGACAGGGGACTACGAGCAGTACTTC. It specifies CASSDLTGDYEQYF.

The genes are TRBV19 and TRBJ2-2, with 8 bases aligning to TRBD2. V lost 6 bases and J lost 1; bases outside the gene matches: 13. There are 18 residues in the CDR3. Germline V lookup: CDR1 LNHDA, CDR2 SQIVND (reference sequence). The CDR3 nucleotides are TGTGCCAGTAGACGGGAGCGGGGGACACGATTGAACACCGGGGAGCTGTTTTTT. It encodes CASRRERGTRLNTGELFF.

The chain employs TRBV5-1 and TRBJ2-3; D is ambiguous. This CDR3 comprises 15 residues. V lost 1 base and J lost 0, with 9 bases in between. Germline CDR1 reads SGHRS; CDR2 reads YFSETQ. The CDR3: CASSLLGRSTDTQYF. DNA of the CDR3: TGCGCCAGCAGCTTGTTGGGCAGAAGCACAGATACGCAGTATTTT. Drawing the rest from reference TRBV5-1 and TRBJ2-3, the complete variable domain is KAGVTQTPRYLIKTRGQQVTLSCSPISGHRSVSWYQQTPGQGLQFLFEYFSETQRNKGNFPGRFSGRQFSNSRSEMNVSTLELGDSALYLCASSLLGRSTDTQYFGPGTRLTVL.

This chain connects TRBV4-3 to TRBJ2-1, with 9 bases identical to TRBD1. The CDR3 has 15 residues. The germline CDR1 and CDR2 sequences are LGHNA and YSLEER. The J segment lost 6 bases and the V segment lost 1 base, leaving 4 bases of the junction unmatched. The CDR3 loop reads CASSQVGDRVNEQFF. CDR3 nucleotide sequence: TGCGCCAGCAGCCAAGTCGGGGACAGGGTCAATGAGCAGTTCTTC.

The J gene is TRBJ1-2, the V gene TRBV6-6; 12 bases map to TRBD1. Germline assignment: CDR1 MNHNY and CDR2 SVGAGI (reference sequence). V dropped 2 bases and J dropped 4; count of bases not matched to a gene: 5. The CDR3 totals 16 residues. The CDR3 nucleotides are TGTGCCAGCAGTTACGGGGGGACAGGGGGCTCCTATGGCTACACCTTC. Protein product: CASSYGGTGGSYGYTF.

This clone appeared once. The chain employs TRBV6-5 and TRBJ2-3; D is unclear. The CDR3 is 14 amino acids. Germline V CDR1 and CDR2: MNHEY, SVGAGI. The V end was cut by 4 bases, the J end by 4 bases, with 12 bases between. The CDR3 DNA reads TGTGCCAGCAGTTCCCCCCTAGATCCAGATACGCAGTATTTT. This encodes CASSSPLDPDTQYF.

This rearrangement joins TRBV5-4 to TRBJ1-3; D gene ambiguous. Germline assignment: CDR1 SGHNT and CDR2 YYREEE (reference sequence). The CDR3 consists of 15 residues. Trimming removed 4 bases from V and 2 bases from J, with 13 bases in between. The CDR3: CASSLKGGTGNTIYF. CDR3 nucleotides: TGTGCCAGCAGCCTGAAAGGAGGAACTGGAAACACCATATATTTT.

The J gene is TRBJ2-2, the V gene TRBV5-1, with 9 bases matching TRBD2. Germline V gives CDR1 SGHRS, CDR2 YFSETQ. The CDR3 extends over 17 amino acids. V shed 4 bases and J 4 bases; nucleotides not matched to a gene: 11. The CDR3, as DNA: TGCGCCAGCAGCGCCCAACTTAGCGGGGGACCCACCGGGGAGCTGTTTTTT. This codes for CASSAQLSGGPTGELFF.